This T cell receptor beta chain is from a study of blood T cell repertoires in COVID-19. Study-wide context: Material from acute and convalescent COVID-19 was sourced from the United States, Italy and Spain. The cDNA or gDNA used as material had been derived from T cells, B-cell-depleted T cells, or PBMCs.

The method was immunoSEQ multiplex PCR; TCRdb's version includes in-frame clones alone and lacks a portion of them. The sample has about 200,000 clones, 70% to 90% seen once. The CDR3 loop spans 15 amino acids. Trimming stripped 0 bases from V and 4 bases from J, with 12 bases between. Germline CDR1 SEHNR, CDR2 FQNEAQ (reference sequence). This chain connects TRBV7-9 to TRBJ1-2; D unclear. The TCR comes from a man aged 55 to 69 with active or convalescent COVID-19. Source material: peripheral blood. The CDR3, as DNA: TGTGCCAGCAGCTTAGCGCGGGCAGATCTCTATGGCTACACCTTC. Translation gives CASSLARADLYGYTF.